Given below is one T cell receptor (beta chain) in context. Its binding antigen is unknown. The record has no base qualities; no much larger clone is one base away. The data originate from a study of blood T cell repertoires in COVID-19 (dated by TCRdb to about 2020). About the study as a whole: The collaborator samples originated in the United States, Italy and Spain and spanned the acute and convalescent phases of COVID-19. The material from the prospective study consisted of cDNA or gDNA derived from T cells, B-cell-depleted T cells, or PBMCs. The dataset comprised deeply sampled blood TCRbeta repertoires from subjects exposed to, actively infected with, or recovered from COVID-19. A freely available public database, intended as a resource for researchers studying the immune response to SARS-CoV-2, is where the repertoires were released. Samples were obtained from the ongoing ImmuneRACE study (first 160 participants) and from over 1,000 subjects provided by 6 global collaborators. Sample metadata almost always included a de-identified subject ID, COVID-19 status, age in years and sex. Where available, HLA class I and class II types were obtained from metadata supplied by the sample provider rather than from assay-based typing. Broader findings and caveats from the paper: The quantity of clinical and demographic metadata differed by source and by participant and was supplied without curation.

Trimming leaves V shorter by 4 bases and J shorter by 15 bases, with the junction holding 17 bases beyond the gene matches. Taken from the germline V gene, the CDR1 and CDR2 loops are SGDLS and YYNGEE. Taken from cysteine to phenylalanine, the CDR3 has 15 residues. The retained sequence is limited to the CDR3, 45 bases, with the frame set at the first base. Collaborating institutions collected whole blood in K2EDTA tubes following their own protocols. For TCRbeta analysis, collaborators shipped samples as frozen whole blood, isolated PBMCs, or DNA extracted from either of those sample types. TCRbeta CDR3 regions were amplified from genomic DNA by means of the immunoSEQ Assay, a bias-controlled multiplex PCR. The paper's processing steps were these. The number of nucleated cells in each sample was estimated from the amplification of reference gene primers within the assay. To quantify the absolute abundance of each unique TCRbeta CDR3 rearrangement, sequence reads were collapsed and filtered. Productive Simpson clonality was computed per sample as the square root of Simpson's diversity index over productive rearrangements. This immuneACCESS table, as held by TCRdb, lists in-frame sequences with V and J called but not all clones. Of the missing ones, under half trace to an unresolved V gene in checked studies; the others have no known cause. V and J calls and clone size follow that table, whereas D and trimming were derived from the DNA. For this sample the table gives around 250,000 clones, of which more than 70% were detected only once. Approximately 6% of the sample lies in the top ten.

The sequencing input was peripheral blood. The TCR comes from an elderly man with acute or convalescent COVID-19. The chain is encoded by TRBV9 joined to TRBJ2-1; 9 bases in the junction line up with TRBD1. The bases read TGTGCCAGCAGCTCGGGACAGGGTGGTGGGGCCGGTCTGTTCTTC. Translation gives CASSSGQGGGAGLFF.